This TCR beta chain stems from a study of shared clonotypes between healthy human individuals. Study background: Per-donor plates numbered three CD4 naive, three CD4 memory, two CD8 naive and one CD8 memory.

Trimming took 2 bases from V and 6 from J, leaving 17 bases between them. CDR1 and CDR2 from the germline V gene are MDHEN and SYDVKM. This CDR3 comprises 16 residues. Genomic DNA belonging to each subset was distributed in equal measure over several immunoSEQ plates. Measured with immunoSEQ multiplex PCR; TCRdb has only the in-frame clones, and not every one. This table has 2 million to 2.5 million clones, around 93% appearing once. Notes on this clone: Its cognate antigen is unknown.

Findings and caveats of the study: The naive CD4 repertoires of several donors were compared, and approximately 4.7% of clonotypes were shared.

Specimen: naive CD4+ T cells from PBMCs. Subset in this sample: CD45RA+ positively selected. The chain couples TRBV28 to TRBJ2-1, with D possibly TRBD2 on 6 matching bases. This sequence originates from a man between 18 and 29 years old in good health. Some clones in this sample may be carry-over from other donors' samples. CDR3 sequence reads: CASSLVSPGLGNEQFF. CDR3 sequence (DNA): TGTGCCAGCAGTTTAGTATCTCCGGGACTGGGCAATGAGCAGTTCTTC.